Below, one TCR beta chain is given with its context. Its antigen is still unknown. Then a second PCR, running roughly 6 to 12 cycles, was carried out with a sample-barcoded 5' primer and a J-beta primer mix. Each cDNA was tagged by a template-switch adaptor containing 12 random nucleotides. MiXCR, applied by TCRdb to the 5' RACE reads, yields one record per CDR3 protein. Here the sample spans approximately 690,000 distinct CDR3 sequences, 40% to 45% being singletons. This specimen belongs to a study of blood T cells in healthy people across ages. CDR1 MNHEY and CDR2 SVGEGT come from the germline V gene. The CDR3 has 16 amino acids. Trimming cost V 6 bases and J 2 bases; bases outside gene matches: 12. Study-level points and caveats: Strong correlation linked observed beta diversity and percent naive T cells.

The sequenced sample was blood. The clonotype comes from an elderly man in good health. V and J are TRBV6-2 or TRBV6-3 and TRBJ1-1; 7 bases are shared with TRBD1. The CDR3 DNA is TGTGCCAGCAGGGAGGGGGCAGGACTTACTAACACTGAAGCTTTCTTT. It encodes CASREGAGLTNTEAFF.